The 15 T cell receptor beta chains below all came from one sample that was sequenced in a study of blood T cell repertoires in COVID-19. Sequencing used immunoSEQ multiplex PCR; TCRdb keeps in-frame clones, though not all of them. The repertoire holds fewer than 350,000 clones, with roughly nine tenths as singletons. Material for sequencing was peripheral blood. These receptors were taken from a young woman with COVID-19, enrolled during active disease.

The chain has TRBV19 and TRBJ1-5, with D unresolved. This CDR3 contains 14 residues. Trimming stripped 10 bases from V and 5 bases from J, with 18 bases between. Per the germline V gene, CDR1 is LNHDA and CDR2 is SQIVND (reference sequence). The CDR3 region is CATQGRGQHQPQHF. For the CDR3, the DNA is TGTGCCACCCAAGGTAGAGGGCAACATCAGCCCCAGCATTTT.

The chain links TRBV12-3 or TRBV12-4 to TRBJ1-4, with 10 nucleotides matching TRBD1. The junction had 5 bases not matched to a gene; V was cut back by 3 bases and J by 16 bases. The CDR3 contains 12 residues. CDR3 region: CASSLGGQGKFF. CDR3 nucleotide sequence: TGTGCCAGCAGTTTGGGGGGACAGGGGAAGTTTTTT.

The chain employs TRBV10-1 and TRBJ1-1; D is undetermined. The CDR3 runs 15 residues. The germline V and J ends were trimmed by 2 bases and 0 bases, with 10 bases remaining between them. Germline assignment: CDR1 WNHNN and CDR2 SYGVQD (reference sequence). In DNA form, the CDR3 reads TGCGCCAGCAGTGAGGGCAGAAATATGAACACTGAAGCTTTCTTT. Translation gives CASSEGRNMNTEAFF.

This chain uses TRBV5-1 with TRBJ1-2; no firm D call. The length of the CDR3 is 15 residues. With 0 bases removed from V and 2 bases from J, the gap between germline ends came to 11 bases. Germline-derived CDR1 and CDR2 are SGHRS and YFSETQ. This chain's CDR3 is CASSLAPDFNYGYTF. The CDR3, as DNA: TGCGCCAGCAGCTTGGCCCCGGACTTCAACTATGGCTACACCTTC.

The rearrangement links TRBV4-1 to TRBJ2-3; D perhaps matches TRBD1 (6 bases). Germline assignment: CDR1 MGHRA and CDR2 YSYEKL. The CDR3 is made up of 16 amino acids. The V end was cut by 0 bases, the J end by 7 bases, with 17 bases between. The CDR3 is CASSQDLTGTRNTQYF. CDR3 DNA sequence: TGCGCCAGCAGCCAAGATCTGACAGGTACAAGAAATACGCAGTATTTT.

This chain connects TRBV12-5 to TRBJ1-2; a possible D gene is TRBD1 (5 bases). V was cut by 7 bases and J by 3 bases, with 12 bases left in between. This CDR3 comprises 13 residues. Germline values: CDR1 LGHNT, CDR2 FRNRAP. In nucleotides, the CDR3 is TGTGCTAGTGCCCCAGGGTTGTACTATGGCTACACCTTC. This encodes CASAPGLYYGYTF.

This clone appeared a few times. The chain carries TRBV6-5 and TRBJ1-5, with 10 bases lining up with TRBD1. With V trimmed by 6 bases and J by 7 bases, 9 bases remained unmatched. The length of the CDR3 is 15 residues. Germline values: CDR1 MNHEY, CDR2 SVGAGI. CDR3: CASSRDRGQGQPQHF. CDR3 coding DNA: TGTGCCAGCAGCCGCGACAGGGGGCAGGGGCAGCCCCAGCATTTT.

The chain employs TRBV27 and TRBJ2-5; maybe TRBD1 (6 bases). Germline V gene data show CDR1 as MNHEY and CDR2 as SMNVEV (reference sequence). The CDR3 extends over 14 amino acids. Trimming took off 5 bases at V and 7 bases at J, with 17 bases between the two ends. CDR3 coding DNA: TGTGCCAGCAGTACGATGGGGGCCACATCGACCCAGTACTTC. This codes for CASSTMGATSTQYF.

This clone has only a few counts. The J gene is TRBJ2-1, the V gene TRBV24-1, with 10 bases lining up with TRBD1. The germline gives CDR1 KGHDR, CDR2 SFDVKD. CDR3 length equals 13 residues. The J segment lost 7 bases and the V segment lost 9 bases, leaving 5 bases of the junction unmatched. The CDR3 loop reads CATRQGAGNEQFF. The CDR3 coding sequence is TGTGCCACCCGACAGGGGGCGGGGAATGAGCAGTTCTTC.

The rearrangement uses TRBV7-2 and TRBJ1-4, with 9 bases that match TRBD1. Germline CDR1 SGHTA, CDR2 FQGNSA. This CDR3 is 14 amino acids long. Trimming cost V 5 bases and J 6 bases; bases outside gene matches: 4. CDR3: CASSPRTGDEKLFF. The CDR3 nucleotides are TGTGCCAGCAGCCCACGGACAGGGGATGAAAAACTGTTTTTT.

The chain employs TRBV4-1 and TRBJ2-5, with a tentative D call TRBD2 (6 bases). This CDR3 has 14 amino acids. With 4 bases removed from V and 5 bases from J, the gap between germline ends came to 14 bases. Per the germline V gene, CDR1 is MGHRA and CDR2 is YSYEKL. The CDR3, as DNA: TGCGCCAGCAGCCCCCCGGACTATCGGGAGACCCAGTACTTC. This sequence encodes CASSPPDYRETQYF.

This clone has only a few counts. This sequence joins TRBV7-8 and TRBJ2-3, with 9 bases lining up with TRBD2. Germline trimming cut 5 bases from V and 0 bases from J; bases unmatched to any gene: 6. CDR1 and CDR2 (germline): SGHVS, FQNEAQ. The CDR3 runs 16 residues. CDR3 protein: CASSANSGGSTDTQYF. In DNA form, the CDR3 reads TGTGCCAGCAGCGCTAATAGCGGGGGTAGCACAGATACGCAGTATTTT.

V usage is TRBV7-8 and J usage is TRBJ2-3; the D gene is possibly TRBD1 (5 bases). The V gene's germline CDR1 is SGHVS and CDR2 FQNEAQ. The CDR3 is made up of 17 amino acids. Trimming removed 2 bases from V and 0 bases from J, with 15 bases in between. CDR3 loop: CASSLFLVQVSTDTQYF. The CDR3 DNA reads as TGTGCCAGCAGCTTATTTCTTGTACAGGTTAGCACAGATACGCAGTATTTT.

CDR3: CASSDSPGQALYGYTF. The DNA for the CDR3 is TGTGCCAGCAGTGACTCCCCGGGACAGGCCCTCTATGGCTACACCTTC. This sequence joins TRBV6-4 and TRBJ1-2, with 8 nucleotides matching TRBD1. The germline V gene encodes CDR1 MRHNA and CDR2 SNTAGT. This CDR3 is 16 amino acids long. Trimming cost V 0 bases and J 4 bases; bases outside gene matches: 7.

The chain links TRBV12-3 or TRBV12-4 to TRBJ2-7; no clear D gene. V lost 2 bases to trimming and J lost 3 bases, with 5 bases between them. This CDR3 is built from 12 residues. The CDR3, as DNA: TGTGCCAGCAGTTTAATAGTCTACGAGCAGTACTTC. The encoded protein is CASSLIVYEQYF.